This TCR beta chain stems from a study of cytomegalovirus exposure and HLA in healthy donors. Study findings and constraints: The investigators catalogued 164 TCR beta chains as cytomegalovirus-associated. The majority of CMV-associated TCR beta chains were reported as apparently HLA-restricted in a later analysis.

Primers included in the PCR were 60 Vbeta and 13 Jbeta primers. Per the authors' pipeline: Unique TCR beta chains totaled 65 million to 95 million in a later count, with around 11 million of them shared. Assay used: immunoSEQ multiplex PCR; TCRdb lists only in-frame clones, some missing. That table supplies the V and J calls and clone size; D and trimming were determined from the DNA. This table holds under 110,000 clones, roughly 82% found once. Comments on this clone: The antigen is not known.

The V and J ends lost 4 bases and 6 bases respectively, with 13 bases between them. Germline assignment: CDR1 MDHEN and CDR2 SYDVKM. This CDR3 contains 14 residues. Sequenced sample: PBMCs. The sequence was obtained from a man aged 50-59 years in good health and CMV-seronegative. The chain joins TRBV28 to TRBJ1-5; D is perhaps TRBD1 (6 bases). The CDR3 reads CASSSGVEGQPQHF. For the CDR3, the DNA is TGTGCCAGCAGTTCAGGGGTTGAGGGTCAGCCCCAGCATTTT.